Listed here is a single TCR beta chain. Its antigen is not identified. The data belong to a study of somatic mutations in cytotoxic T cells in rheumatoid arthritis. Study summary: An approximately 27 ml EDTA sample of patient blood was drawn right after diagnosis, before any treatment.

Clones were read by immunoSEQ multiplex PCR, and TCRdb kept only the in-frame ones, dropping some. The repertoire holds fewer than 9,500 clones, with about 75% as singletons. Overall study results and limits: Within 8 of 65 patients, the single biggest CD8+ clone made up more than 20% of CD8+ cells. Rising age went with increasing CD8+ clonality in rheumatoid arthritis patients; healthy controls showed no such increase. Measurement of CD8+ T-cell clonality revealed no significant difference between rheumatoid arthritis patients and age-matched healthy controls.

Germline loops: CDR1 SNHLY, CDR2 FYNNEI. The CDR3 consists of 14 residues. The ends lost 6 bases at V and 7 bases at J; junction bases unmatched: 9. The sequenced sample was CD8+ T cells sorted from blood. This sequence joins TRBV2 and TRBJ2-7; 10 nucleotides align to TRBD2. The sequence was obtained from an adult with rheumatoid arthritis. For the CDR3, the DNA is TGTGCCAGCAGGGCTACTAGCGGGGTCTTGGAGCAGTACTTC. This translates into CASRATSGVLEQYF.